A selection of T cell receptor beta chains follows, all from one sample in a study of identical twins. TCRdb used MiXCR to reprocess the 5' RACE reads, holding one entry per CDR3 protein. The sample yields about 570,000 distinct CDR3 sequences, roughly 9.5% seen once. These data were likewise used in another study, on yellow fever vaccine responses in identical twins.

The sample comprised PBMCs. These receptors were collected from a woman aged 18-30 years in good health. Each CDR3 is given with its conserved first and last residue. Fields, in order: clone size, V gene, J gene, D gene, CDR3 DNA, CDR3 protein. A D gene is named only where the DNA matches it firmly. Not all rows give a size; the values are once, few, many and, for expanded clones, a class.

size: few; V: TRBV20-1; J: TRBJ2-7; D: -; DNA: TGCAGTGCTAGAGATATATCCGTCTACGAGCAGTACTTC; CDR3: CSARDISVYEQYF
size: few; V: TRBV12-3/TRBV12-4; J: TRBJ2-5; D: TRBD2; DNA: TGTGCCAGCAGTTTAGGGGCTAGCGGGAGGGAGACCCAGTACTTC; CDR3: CASSLGASGRETQYF
size: few; V: TRBV7-9; J: TRBJ1-6; D: TRBD1; DNA: TGTGCCAGCAGCTTACCCAGGACAGGTCCCTCACCCCTCCACTTT; CDR3: CASSLPRTGPSPLHF
size: -; V: TRBV2; J: TRBJ2-2; D: TRBD2; DNA: TGTGCCTTCTGTCCCCACGAGCGGGGGGGCCTTGGCACCGGGGAGCTGTTTTTT; CDR3: CAFCPHERGGLGTGELFF
size: -; V: TRBV25-1; J: TRBJ2-1; D: -; DNA: TGTGCCAGCAGTGAATCTAAGGGAAACATAAACAATGAGCAGTTCTTC; CDR3: CASSESKGNINNEQFF
size: many; V: TRBV12-3/TRBV12-4; J: TRBJ2-2; D: TRBD1; DNA: TGTGCCAGCAGTTTAAAGACAGGGGGCAAGACCGGGGAGCTGTTTTTT; CDR3: CASSLKTGGKTGELFF
size: few; V: TRBV20-1; J: TRBJ1-4; D: TRBD1; DNA: TGCAGTGCTACAGGACCGGGACAGGCGAATGAAAAACTGTTTTTT; CDR3: CSATGPGQANEKLFF
size: few; V: TRBV29-1; J: TRBJ2-3; D: TRBD1; DNA: TGCAGCGCGGGACAGGGGATAGTAGATACGCAGTATTTT; CDR3: CSAGQGIVDTQYF
size: few; V: TRBV7-9; J: TRBJ2-5; D: -; DNA: TGTGCCAGCAGCTTTGGTCTAGCCCAGGAGACCCAGTACTTC; CDR3: CASSFGLAQETQYF
size: -; V: TRBV25-1; J: TRBJ2-1; D: TRBD1; DNA: TGTGCCAGTGTGACAGGGGGCGGTGAGCAGTTCTTC; CDR3: CASVTGGGEQFF
size: many; V: TRBV20-1; J: TRBJ2-5; D: -; DNA: TGCAGTGCTAGAGCCAAGCGGATCCAAGAGACCCAGTACTTC; CDR3: CSARAKRIQETQYF
size: -; V: TRBV7-2; J: TRBJ2-7; D: -; DNA: TGTGCCAGCAGCTTAGAGCTACGGGCGTACGAGCAGTACTTC; CDR3: CASSLELRAYEQYF
size: many; V: TRBV15; J: TRBJ1-2; D: -; DNA: TGTGCCACCAGCGAAATCACCTTGGGCACCTATGGCTACACCTTC; CDR3: CATSEITLGTYGYTF
size: many; V: TRBV4-2; J: TRBJ2-5; D: TRBD2; DNA: TGTGCCAGCAGCCAATTTGCGGGGGGCGAAGAGACCCAGTACTTC; CDR3: CASSQFAGGEETQYF
size: -; V: TRBV6-2/TRBV6-3; J: TRBJ2-3; D: TRBD2; DNA: TGTGCCAGCAGTTCCGGGACTAGCGGGAGGATGACAGATACGCAGTATTTT; CDR3: CASSSGTSGRMTDTQYF
size: few; V: TRBV20-1; J: TRBJ2-1; D: -; DNA: TGCAGTGCTAGAGATCTGATAGGAGGGAAGAGGTCCTACAATGAGCAGTTCTTC; CDR3: CSARDLIGGKRSYNEQFF
size: -; V: TRBV5-1; J: TRBJ2-5; D: TRBD1; DNA: TGCGCCAGCAGCTTGGATGGGACAGGGGGTCAAGAGACCCAGTACTTC; CDR3: CASSLDGTGGQETQYF
size: -; V: TRBV7-9; J: TRBJ2-3; D: -; DNA: TGTGCCAGCAGCTCTCTTCTAGGCACAGATACGCAGTATTTT; CDR3: CASSSLLGTDTQYF
size: few; V: TRBV6-2/TRBV6-3; J: TRBJ1-5; D: TRBD1; DNA: TGTGCCAGCAAAAGTGGACAGGTTCTCAATCAGCCCCAGCATTTT; CDR3: CASKSGQVLNQPQHF
size: -; V: TRBV20-1; J: TRBJ2-7; D: TRBD1; DNA: TGCAGTGCTAGAGAAACGGGACAGGGGGCCTACGAGCAGTACTTC; CDR3: CSARETGQGAYEQYF
size: many; V: TRBV5-5; J: TRBJ2-2; D: -; DNA: TGTGCCAGCAGCTTGGTTGGTGGACAGTCGCGCACCGGGGAGCTGTTTTTT; CDR3: CASSLVGGQSRTGELFF
size: -; V: TRBV7-9; J: TRBJ2-2; D: TRBD2; DNA: TGTGCCAGCAGCTTGTTTATAGCGGGAGACCGGGAGCTGTTTTTT; CDR3: CASSLFIAGDRELFF
size: -; V: TRBV6-5; J: TRBJ1-1; D: -; DNA: TGTGCCAGCAGTTTTACGACCGACTCCTTCACTGAAGCTTTCTTT; CDR3: CASSFTTDSFTEAFF
size: many; V: TRBV7-3; J: TRBJ1-1; D: -; DNA: TGTGCCAGCAGTTTGTCCCCGAGCACTGAAGCTTTCTTT; CDR3: CASSLSPSTEAFF
size: -; V: TRBV28; J: TRBJ2-7; D: -; DNA: TGTGCCAGCGGGGCCTCCTACGAGCAGTACTTC; CDR3: CASGASYEQYF
size: few; V: TRBV7-2; J: TRBJ2-3; D: -; DNA: TGTGCCAGCAGCTTATCGGAGACTTTCACAGATACGCAGTATTTT; CDR3: CASSLSETFTDTQYF